These 27 T cell receptor beta chains came from one sample sequenced in a study of cytomegalovirus exposure and HLA in healthy donors. The PCR ran on 60 Vbeta and 13 Jbeta primers. Profiling relied on immunoSEQ multiplex PCR, and the TCRdb table lists in-frame clones only, not all of them. Of some 150,000 clones listed, 80% to 85% are singletons. The sequencing sample was made of PBMCs. All receptors derive from a female donor in good health and CMV-seronegative.

The chain employs TRBV5-1 and TRBJ2-7; TRBD1 might be the D (6 bases). Looked up from germline, CDR1 is SGHRS and CDR2 is YFSETQ. The CDR3 is made up of 15 amino acids. The ends were cut back, 0 bases at V and 0 bases at J, with 10 bases in the middle. CDR3 coding DNA: TGCGCCAGCAGCTTGGAACAGGGAAGCTCCTACGAGCAGTACTTC. Its translation: CASSLEQGSSYEQYF.

This clone was detected once. The V and J genes are TRBV19 and TRBJ2-1; 9 bases fit TRBD1. This CDR3 has 12 residues. Germline-derived CDR1 and CDR2 are LNHDA and SQIVND (reference sequence). V lost 4 bases to trimming and J lost 8 bases; unmatched junction nucleotides: 0. Written as DNA, the CDR3 is TGTGCCAGTAGTAGGACAGGGGATGAGCAGTTCTTC. Translated, it gives CASSRTGDEQFF.

CDR3 residues: CATSGTEQFF. Written as DNA, the CDR3 is TGTGCCACCTCCGGGACAGAGCAGTTCTTC. The chain employs TRBV10-3 and TRBJ2-1; the D gene is possibly TRBD1 (6 bases). V was cut by 10 bases and J by 10 bases, with 11 bases left in between. Germline V gene sequence: CDR1 ENHRY, CDR2 SYGVKD. The length of the CDR3 is 10 residues.

Here the CDR3 DNA reads TGTGCCAGCAGCTATGAAGTACGACTCCTTGACTATGGCTACACCTTC. Translated, it gives CASSYEVRLLDYGYTF. The gene calls are TRBV5-6 and TRBJ1-2, with D hard to call. V lost 3 bases and J 3 bases, leaving 18 bases between the germline ends. CDR1 is SGHDT, CDR2 YYEEEE, per germline. CDR3 length: 16 residues.

The chain recombines TRBV27 with TRBJ2-1, with 8 bases fitting TRBD2. Unmatched junction bases numbered 6, after V lost 7 bases and J lost 1 base. The CDR3 runs 15 residues. The germline V gene has CDR1 MNHEY and CDR2 SMNVEV (reference sequence). CDR3 residues: CASTRAGGSYNEQFF. In DNA, the CDR3 is TGTGCCAGCACCAGGGCGGGAGGATCCTACAATGAGCAGTTCTTC.

Only one count was recorded for this clone. This rearrangement joins TRBV11-2 to TRBJ2-7, with 7 nucleotides matching TRBD1. Germline V lookup: CDR1 SGHAT, CDR2 FQNNGV. This CDR3 has 12 amino acids. With 5 bases clipped from V and 6 bases from J, the junction kept 4 bases outside the gene matches. The CDR3 region has the DNA TGTGCCAGCAGCCGACAGGGTTTCGAGCAGTACTTC. This sequence encodes CASSRQGFEQYF.

This clone was detected a few times. The rearrangement joins TRBV4-1 to TRBJ2-7; 10 positions match TRBD2. Germline V gene data show CDR1 as MGHRA and CDR2 as YSYEKL. The CDR3 covers 16 residues. V was pared by 0 bases and J by 2 bases, with 4 bases of the junction left unmatched. In DNA form, the CDR3 reads TGCGCCAGCAGCCAAGATTCCCTAGCGGGGGCCTACGAGCAGTACTTC. Translated: CASSQDSLAGAYEQYF.

The V call is TRBV19, the J call TRBJ1-1; no clear D. The CDR3 is 14 amino acids. The germline gives CDR1 LNHDA, CDR2 SQIVND (reference sequence). V dropped 3 bases and J dropped 4 bases, with 12 bases sitting between them. CDR3 sequence: CASSMGGFSTEAFF. The CDR3 DNA sequence: TGTGCCAGTAGTATGGGCGGGTTTAGCACTGAAGCTTTCTTT.

The chain is built from TRBV5-1 and TRBJ1-2, with TRBD1 matching over 10 bases. The CDR3 spans 13 residues. CDR1 SGHRS and CDR2 YFSETQ come from the germline V gene. The J segment lost 7 bases and the V segment lost 0 bases, leaving 0 bases of the junction unmatched. CDR3 DNA: TGCGCCAGCAGCTTGGGACAGGGGGCTGGCTACACCTTC. Translation: CASSLGQGAGYTF.

Of note for this clone: This may stem from a read error, because a much larger clone lies one nucleotide away. No conserved phenylalanine or tryptophan is present at the end of the CDR3, so a read error is the likely explanation. The rearrangement uses TRBV2 and TRBJ2-3; a weak D match, TRBD2 (6 bases). CDR1 and CDR2 (germline): SNHLY, FYNNEI. The V and J ends lost 4 bases and 6 bases respectively, with 17 bases between them. The CDR3 has 15 amino acids. DNA of the CDR3: TGTGCCAGCAGTGGGGTGTTAGGGACTTTCGATACGCAGTATGTT. It yields the protein CASSGVLGTFDTQYV.

This clone was seen a few times. The V and J genes are TRBV27 and TRBJ2-3; unclear D gene. CDR1 is MNHEY and CDR2 is SMNVEV in the germline V gene (reference sequence). The CDR3 has 12 amino acids. V lost 4 bases and J lost 1, with 3 bases in between. As DNA, the CDR3 is TGTGCCAGCAGTTCTCGCACAGATACGCAGTATTTT. Protein: CASSSRTDTQYF.

The chain employs TRBV2 and TRBJ2-7; 9 bases match TRBD2. With 6 bases clipped from V and 5 bases from J, the junction kept 11 bases outside the gene matches. The CDR3 extends over 15 amino acids. Looked up from germline, CDR1 is SNHLY and CDR2 is FYNNEI. The CDR3 sequence: CASRRAGGMSHEQYF. The CDR3 bases are TGTGCCAGCAGACGAGCGGGAGGTATGTCCCACGAGCAGTACTTC.

The genes are TRBV27 and TRBJ1-1; 7 nucleotides align to TRBD1. CDR1 and CDR2 (germline): MNHEY, SMNVEV (reference sequence). The length of the CDR3 is 16 residues. The ends lost 7 bases at V and 0 bases at J; junction bases unmatched: 11. CDR3 region: CASIGATDRVNTEAFF. DNA of the CDR3: TGTGCCAGCATAGGCGCGACCGACAGGGTGAACACTGAAGCTTTCTTT.

The genes are TRBV10-3 and TRBJ2-7, with a tentative D call TRBD2 (6 bases). V lost 5 bases and J 3 bases, leaving 17 bases between the germline ends. CDR1 and CDR2 (germline): ENHRY, SYGVKD. The CDR3 extends over 15 amino acids. CDR3 nucleotides: TGTGCCATCAGTCACTCTAGCGTGACAAGCTACGAGCAGTACTTC. Protein sequence: CAISHSSVTSYEQYF.

V usage is TRBV7-9 and J usage is TRBJ2-3; D is possibly TRBD2 (5 bases). V was pared by 4 bases and J by 1 base, with 12 bases between. CDR1 SEHNR and CDR2 FQNEAQ come from the germline V gene (reference sequence). This CDR3 comprises 15 residues. The DNA for the CDR3 is TGTGCCAGCAGCTCGCACGGACTCGGCACAGATACGCAGTATTTT. Its protein product is CASSSHGLGTDTQYF.

The chain carries TRBV27 and TRBJ2-3; 8 bases agree with TRBD2. This CDR3 has 17 amino acids. J was trimmed by 0 bases and V by 8 bases; bases with no gene match: 13. The germline gives CDR1 MNHEY, CDR2 SMNVEV (reference sequence). CDR3 nucleotide sequence: TGTGCCAGCCGTGGGGTAGCGGGAACCCCTAGCACAGATACGCAGTATTTT. This codes for CASRGVAGTPSTDTQYF.

J is TRBJ2-2 and V is TRBV5-1; D unresolved. Germline loops: CDR1 SGHRS, CDR2 YFSETQ. CDR3 length: 15 amino acids. Trimming removed 0 bases at V and 1 base at J, with 7 bases between. DNA of the CDR3: TGCGCCAGCAGCTTGGACTCGCTGAACACCGGGGAGCTGTTTTTT. Encoded protein: CASSLDSLNTGELFF. Filled out from reference TRBV5-1 and TRBJ2-2, the complete variable domain reads KAGVTQTPRYLIKTRGQQVTLSCSPISGHRSVSWYQQTPGQGLQFLFEYFSETQRNKGNFPGRFSGRQFSNSRSEMNVSTLELGDSALYLCASSLDSLNTGELFFGEGSRLTVL.

The CDR3 DNA reads as TGCGCCAGCAGCCGATCTGAGCGACGCACAGATACGCAGTATTTT. Translated, it gives CASSRSERRTDTQYF. The chain uses TRBV4-1 and TRBJ2-3; D not resolved. Trimming shortened V by 4 bases and J by 1 base, and 12 bases separated the two germline ends. CDR3 length: 15 residues. Germline V CDR1 and CDR2: MGHRA, YSYEKL.

This clone was detected only a few times. The rearrangement links TRBV11-2 to TRBJ1-2; D not resolved. Germline V CDR1 and CDR2: SGHAT, FQNNGV. V dropped 5 bases and J dropped 5 bases, with 12 bases sitting between them. The CDR3 is made up of 13 amino acids. In DNA form, the CDR3 reads TGTGCCAGCAGCCCCTCGGGAGCTTATGGCTACACCTTC. It codes for CASSPSGAYGYTF.

Notes on this clone: The sample has other DNA sequences that encode this CDR3 too. This chain joins TRBV5-6 and TRBJ1-4; the D gene is possibly TRBD1 (5 bases). This CDR3 spans 14 amino acids. V shed 4 bases and J shed 6 bases, with 13 bases lying between them. Germline CDR1 is SGHDT and CDR2 is YYEEEE. CDR3 nucleotide sequence: TGTGCCAGCAGCCTGCAGGGCGTCGATGAAAAACTGTTTTTT. As protein: CASSLQGVDEKLFF.

The chain couples TRBV5-8 to TRBJ1-1; D ambiguous. Per germline, CDR1 SGHTS and CDR2 YDEGEE. V was trimmed by 4 bases and J by 5 bases, leaving 12 bases between them. The CDR3 runs to 13 residues. The CDR3 region is CASSQRRGTEAFF. DNA of the CDR3: TGTGCCAGCAGCCAACGACGGGGAACTGAAGCTTTCTTT.

The CDR3 loop reads CSSGSGYGYTF. The CDR3 nucleotides read TGCAGTTCCGGATCCGGGTATGGCTACACCTTC. The chain couples TRBV20-1 to TRBJ1-2; D is unclear. The CDR3 is 11 amino acids. V was clipped by 8 bases and J by 5 bases, with 12 bases between them. Germline V gene lookup returns CDR1 DFQATT and CDR2 SNEGSKA (reference sequence).

This chain uses TRBV6-1 with TRBJ2-5; D is unclear. The CDR3 is 17 amino acids. CDR1 MNHNS and CDR2 SASEGT come from the germline V gene. With 2 bases removed from V and 5 bases from J, the gap between germline ends came to 21 bases. The CDR3 is CASSEPSRSTMRETQYF. Written as DNA, the CDR3 is TGTGCCAGCAGTGAACCAAGTAGGTCCACTATGAGGGAGACCCAGTACTTC.

V usage is TRBV4-2 and J usage is TRBJ1-2; perhaps TRBD1 as D (6 bases). The V end lost 0 bases, the J end lost 0 bases, and 11 bases lay between the germline ends. Germline assignment: CDR1 LGHNA and CDR2 YNFKEQ. This CDR3 comprises 16 residues. CDR3 region: CASSQDIRTANYGYTF. CDR3 nucleotide sequence: TGTGCCAGCAGCCAAGATATCAGGACAGCTAACTATGGCTACACCTTC.

In the case of this clone: The conserved closing phenylalanine or tryptophan is absent in this CDR3, likely reflecting a read error. The chain employs TRBV30 and TRBJ2-6; D not certain. The V gene's germline CDR1 is GTSNPN and CDR2 SVGIG (reference sequence). The CDR3 contains 14 residues. V lost 4 bases and J 4 bases, leaving 11 bases between the germline ends. CDR3 in DNA: TGTGCCTGGAATAAACCCCTGGGGGCCAACGTCCTGACTGTC. Its translation is CAWNKPLGANVLTV.

V usage is TRBV19 and J usage is TRBJ2-1; 8 bases align to TRBD1. V gave up 7 bases and J gave up 5 bases; unmatched junction bases: 7. Germline V lookup: CDR1 LNHDA, CDR2 SQIVND (reference sequence). This CDR3 is built from 14 residues. This CDR3 is CASISTQGDNEQFF. Here the CDR3 DNA reads TGTGCCAGTATATCCACACAGGGGGACAATGAGCAGTTCTTC.

This rearrangement joins TRBV10-3 to TRBJ2-1; D unclear. From germline, CDR1 is ENHRY and CDR2 SYGVKD. Deletions cut 2 bases from V and 7 bases from J, with 3 bases between. The CDR3 spans 11 residues. The CDR3 DNA is TGTGCCATCAGTGAGCGGAATGAGCAGTTCTTC. Protein sequence: CAISERNEQFF.